The 2 T cell receptor beta chains given below trace back to one sample, sequenced in a study of Ad26.COV2.S vaccination and SARS-CoV-2 variants. Treatment here: about 20 received Ad26.COV2.S at low or high dose, single or two shots; five or six received placebo; per-sample allocation not given. Samples analyzed were those drawn on day 63 after the first vaccine or placebo injection. TCRdb's copy holds only in-frame clones and misses some; the assay was immunoSEQ multiplex PCR. The sample yields around 450,000 clones, 80% to 90% seen once. Sample: peripheral blood, taken in a trial of Ad26.COV2.S vaccine versus placebo. These TCRs come from a person between 18 and 65 years old who received the Ad26.COV2.S COVID-19 vaccine or a placebo.

The rearrangement links TRBV3-1 (or the pseudogene TRBV3-2) to TRBJ2-6; D not certain. This CDR3 region has 14 residues. Germline lookup yields CDR1 LGHDT and CDR2 YNNKEL (reference sequence). Trimming took off 5 bases at V and 0 bases at J, with 5 bases between the two ends. CDR3 DNA sequence: TGTGCCAGCAGCTCACACTCTGGGGCCAACGTCCTGACTTTC. The encoded protein is CASSSHSGANVLTF.

The chain recombines TRBV30 with TRBJ2-1, with D possibly called TRBD1 or TRBD2 (5 bases each). This CDR3 contains 15 residues. In germline, CDR1 is GTSNPN, CDR2 SVGIG (reference sequence). V dropped 2 bases and J dropped 1 base, with 12 bases sitting between them. The CDR3 DNA sequence: TGTGCCTGGAGTAAGGGGCCGGGGTCCTACAATGAGCAGTTCTTC. Amino acids: CAWSKGPGSYNEQFF.